The 30 T cell receptor beta chains reported below all come from one sample, sequenced in a study of T cell responses to AZD1222 COVID-19 vaccine. Sequencing was performed with immunoSEQ multiplex PCR; in TCRdb, only in-frame clones are kept and a portion is missing. The sample has around 110,000 clones, 80% to 90% seen once; the top ten hold about 8.8%. The material sequenced was peripheral blood, taken on day 0 of AZD1222 vaccination. The receptors shown here come from an adult in good health.

The chain uses TRBV7-9 and TRBJ1-1; D unresolved. From germline, CDR1 is SEHNR and CDR2 FQNEAQ (reference sequence). V was cut by 1 base and J by 3 bases, with 9 bases left in between. CDR3 size: 14 residues. The CDR3 loop reads CASSLDLIYTEAFF. CDR3 bases: TGTGCCAGCAGCTTAGATCTCATCTACACTGAAGCTTTCTTT.

The gene calls are TRBV5-4 and TRBJ2-5; 8 bases are shared with TRBD2. V gave up 5 bases and J gave up 5 bases; unmatched junction bases: 8. CDR3 length: 14 amino acids. Germline lookup yields CDR1 SGHNT and CDR2 YYREEE (reference sequence). CDR3 bases: TGTGCCAGCAGGGACGGGGGGGCTACGGAGACCCAGTACTTC. As protein: CASRDGGATETQYF.

The rearrangement joins TRBV6-5 to TRBJ1-1; 7 nucleotides line up with TRBD1. The CDR3 has 13 amino acids. The ends lost 6 bases at V and 6 bases at J; junction bases unmatched: 7. The germline CDR1 and CDR2 sequences are MNHEY and SVGAGI. The CDR3 here is CASRLQGHAEAFF. The CDR3, as DNA: TGTGCCAGCAGACTACAGGGGCATGCTGAAGCTTTCTTT.

The chain recombines TRBV6-2 or TRBV6-3 with TRBJ2-7; the match to TRBD2 covers 10 bases. With 0 bases clipped from V and 6 bases from J, the junction kept 5 bases outside the gene matches. The CDR3 is made up of 15 amino acids. Looked up from germline, CDR1 is MNHEY and CDR2 is SVGEGT. CDR3 in DNA: TGTGCCAGCAGTTACTCTCTAGCGGGAGTAGGCGAGCAGTACTTC. Residues: CASSYSLAGVGEQYF.

The V call is TRBV3-1 (or the pseudogene TRBV3-2), the J call TRBJ1-2; possible D gene TRBD1, 6 bases. Trimming cost V 4 bases and J 2 bases, with 11 bases left between them. CDR3 length: 14 amino acids. From germline, CDR1 is LGHDT and CDR2 YNNKEL (reference sequence). CDR3 amino acids: CASSPSGANYGYTF. The DNA for the CDR3 is TGTGCCAGCAGCCCATCAGGGGCCAACTATGGCTACACCTTC.

The rearrangement joins TRBV6-5 to TRBJ2-2; 11 bases line up with TRBD1. Germline CDR1 is MNHEY and CDR2 is SVGAGI. V was clipped by 7 bases and J by 5 bases; unmatched bases: 3. The CDR3 is made up of 14 amino acids. The CDR3 DNA sequence: TGTGCCAGCAAGGGACAGGGGGTGACCGGGGAGCTGTTTTTT. Protein: CASKGQGVTGELFF.

This chain links TRBV2 with TRBJ1-4; 8 positions agree with TRBD1. V shed 5 bases and J 0 bases; nucleotides not matched to a gene: 5. CDR3 size: 16 residues. Germline loops: CDR1 SNHLY, CDR2 FYNNEI. In nucleotides, the CDR3 is TGTGCCAGCAGTAGGGACAGGCGAGCAACTAATGAAAAACTGTTTTTT. Its protein product is CASSRDRRATNEKLFF.

This clone was observed a few times. V is TRBV3-1 (or the pseudogene TRBV3-2) and J is TRBJ1-1; TRBD1 matches at 8 bases. Looked up from germline, CDR1 is LGHDT and CDR2 is YNNKEL (reference sequence). V gave up 2 bases and J gave up 11 bases; unmatched junction bases: 7. The CDR3 length is 13 residues. Here the CDR3 DNA reads TGTGCCAGCAGCCAAAGACAGGGGAGGGTGGCTTTCTTT. The encoded protein is CASSQRQGRVAFF.

The J gene is TRBJ1-1, the V gene TRBV5-4; 8 bases agree with TRBD1. Germline-derived CDR1 and CDR2 are SGHNT and YYREEE (reference sequence). This CDR3 is 15 amino acids long. Trimming removed 1 base from V and 5 bases from J; junction bases left unmatched: 7. In DNA form, the CDR3 reads TGTGCCAGCAGCTTGAACCAGGGGGCGCGAACTGAAGCTTTCTTT. Protein sequence: CASSLNQGARTEAFF.

This clone was recorded once. The V gene is TRBV7-2, the J gene TRBJ2-7, with 8 bases identical to TRBD2. CDR3 length equals 14 residues. CDR1 and CDR2 (germline): SGHTA, FQGNSA. The V and J ends lost 2 bases and 4 bases, in that order; junction bases with no gene match: 4. CDR3 DNA: TGTGCCAGCAGCTTACCCGGGAGGGGGTACGAGCAGTACTTC. It yields the protein CASSLPGRGYEQYF.

This rearrangement joins TRBV5-8 to TRBJ1-5; D is uncertain. CDR1 and CDR2 (germline): SGHTS, YDEGEE. CDR3 length equals 12 residues. Trimming cost V 2 bases and J 3 bases, with 3 bases left between them. CDR3 region: CASSFVNQPQHF. The DNA of the CDR3 is TGTGCCAGCAGCTTCGTCAATCAGCCCCAGCATTTT.

V usage is TRBV29-1 and J usage is TRBJ1-5; TRBD1 agrees at 8 bases. Germline CDR1 and CDR2: SQVTM and ANQGSEA. The V segment lost 6 bases and the J segment 3 bases; nucleotides outside the gene matches: 7. CDR3 size: 14 residues. The CDR3: CSVCTGGNNQPQHF. The CDR3 DNA sequence: TGCAGCGTATGTACAGGGGGGAACAATCAGCCCCAGCATTTT.

The V gene is TRBV7-5, the J gene TRBJ2-3. TRBV7-5 constitutes a pseudogene. This CDR3 is built from 16 residues. CDR3 in DNA: TGTGTCAGAACCCAGCCATCAAGGGTCGGCACAGATACGCAGTATTTT. Translation: CVRTQPSRVGTDTQYF.

V is TRBV7-9 and J is TRBJ1-2; D gene unclear. The germline V gene encodes CDR1 SEHNR and CDR2 FQNEAQ (reference sequence). CDR3 length: 13 amino acids. Trimming cost V 2 bases and J 6 bases, with 10 bases left between them. The DNA of the CDR3 is TGTGCCAGCAGCTTACGGGATCCGGATGGCTACACCTTC. This codes for CASSLRDPDGYTF.

V is TRBV6-5 and J is TRBJ2-1; D possibly matches TRBD1 or TRBD2 (5 bases each). Germline V gene data show CDR1 as MNHEY and CDR2 as SVGAGI. V was trimmed by 7 bases and J by 0 bases, leaving 13 bases between them. The CDR3 extends over 15 amino acids. The CDR3 nucleotides read TGTGCCAGCATGAGGGGCTCAAGCTCCTACAATGAGCAGTTCTTC. Protein: CASMRGSSSYNEQFF.

V gene TRBV28 combines with J gene TRBJ1-1; D unclear. V lost 7 bases, J lost 1 base, and 10 bases lay in between. The germline V gene has CDR1 MDHEN and CDR2 SYDVKM. This CDR3 has 13 amino acids. The DNA of the CDR3 is TGTGCCAGCACCTCGGCATGGAACACTGAAGCTTTCTTT. It is translated as CASTSAWNTEAFF. Full variable domain (outside the CDR3, taken from reference TRBV28 and TRBJ1-1): DVKVTQSSRYLVKRTGEKVFLECVQDMDHENMFWYRQDPGLGLRLIYFSYDVKMKEKGDIPEGYSVSREKKERFSLILESASTNQTSMYLCASTSAWNTEAFFGQGTRLTVV.

The CDR3 DNA reads as TGTGCCTGGAGAGGCAGCCGTACCTATGGCTACACCTTC. Translation gives CAWRGSRTYGYTF. The chain employs TRBV30 and TRBJ1-2; D is unresolved. The CDR3 totals 13 residues. Trimming left V 3 bases short and J 4 bases short, with 12 bases between. Germline V gene lookup returns CDR1 GTSNPN and CDR2 SVGIG (reference sequence).

The chain uses TRBV4-2 and TRBJ1-4; perhaps TRBD1 as D (5 bases). Germline CDR1 and CDR2: LGHNA and YNFKEQ. V was clipped by 1 base and J by 4 bases, with 10 bases between them. CDR3 size: 15 residues. CDR3 nucleotide sequence: TGTGCCAGCAGCCAAGGTCCTCAGGGTAATGAAAAACTGTTTTTT. Translated: CASSQGPQGNEKLFF.

The rearrangement links TRBV15 to TRBJ2-3; D gene unclear. Trimming left V 2 bases short and J 5 bases short, with 8 bases between. CDR1 is LNHNV, CDR2 YYDKDF, per germline (reference sequence). The CDR3 contains 13 residues. CDR3 sequence reads: CATSRPPQDTQYF. CDR3 in DNA: TGTGCCACCAGCAGACCTCCACAAGATACGCAGTATTTT.

This chain uses TRBV11-2 with TRBJ1-1, with D unresolved. V lost 3 bases to trimming and J lost 4 bases, with 9 bases between them. CDR3 length: 13 residues. Looked up from germline, CDR1 is SGHAT and CDR2 is FQNNGV. The CDR3 region is CASSLLLGTEAFF. CDR3 nucleotides: TGTGCCAGCAGCTTGCTCCTGGGCACTGAAGCTTTCTTT. The full variable domain, its missing parts supplied by reference TRBV11-2 and TRBJ1-1, is EAGVAQSPRYKIIEKRQSVAFWCNPISGHATLYWYQQILGQGPKLLIQFQNNGVVDDSQLPKDRFSAERLKGVDSTLKIQPAKLEDSAVYLCASSLLLGTEAFFGQGTRLTVV.

This chain uses TRBV7-2 with TRBJ1-6; TRBD1 matches 8 bases. Trimming removed 8 bases from V and 6 bases from J; junction bases left unmatched: 3. The CDR3 has 13 residues. The germline CDR1 and CDR2 sequences are SGHTA and FQGNSA. The CDR3 DNA is TGTGCCAGCTCAGGGGGCGGTAATTCACCCCTCCACTTT. It specifies CASSGGGNSPLHF.

This sequence joins TRBV5-1 and TRBJ2-2; 8 bases map to TRBD2. CDR1 SGHRS and CDR2 YFSETQ come from the germline V gene. Germline trimming cut 6 bases from V and 6 bases from J; bases unmatched to any gene: 10. The CDR3 contains 15 residues. The CDR3 loop reads CASKWGTSNAGELFF. The CDR3 DNA reads as TGCGCCAGCAAGTGGGGGACTAGTAACGCCGGGGAGCTGTTTTTT.

CDR3 DNA sequence: TGTGCCAGCAGCTTACACGCGAAGGGCAGGGCCGAGACCCAGTACTTC. It specifies CASSLHAKGRAETQYF. This sequence joins TRBV7-7 and TRBJ2-5, with D possibly being TRBD1 (5 bases). Trimming removed 2 bases at V and 5 bases at J, with 18 bases between. CDR1 is SSHAT and CDR2 is FNYEAQ in the germline V gene (reference sequence). The CDR3 is made up of 16 amino acids.

The chain employs TRBV24-1 and TRBJ2-1; 14 bases match TRBD2. Germline V gene lookup returns CDR1 KGHDR and CDR2 SFDVKD. With 4 bases clipped from V and 8 bases from J, the junction kept 9 bases outside the gene matches. The CDR3 totals 17 residues. The CDR3 loop is CATSDRLTSGGDYEQFF. For the CDR3, the DNA is TGTGCCACCAGTGACCGTCTGACTAGCGGGGGGGACTATGAGCAGTTCTTC.

The chain joins TRBV19 to TRBJ1-4; weak D call: TRBD1 (5 bases). Trimming pared 3 bases from V and 10 bases from J, leaving 18 bases between. The germline V gene has CDR1 LNHDA and CDR2 SQIVND (reference sequence). This CDR3 contains 15 residues. CDR3 DNA sequence: TGTGCCAGTAGTATCGAGGGCCAGGGTATGGGAAAACTGTTTTTT. Translating gives CASSIEGQGMGKLFF.

V usage is TRBV6-2 or TRBV6-3 and J usage is TRBJ2-2, with 14 bases fitting TRBD2. Germline V gene sequence: CDR1 MNHEY, CDR2 SVGEGT. V shed 6 bases, J shed 6 bases, and the junction held 3 bases outside the gene matches. The CDR3 covers 15 residues. CDR3 nucleotides: TGTGCCAGCAGCCGACTAGCGGGAGGGTCCGGGGAGCTGTTTTTT. It specifies CASSRLAGGSGELFF.

The chain recombines TRBV6-1 with TRBJ1-2; possibly TRBD1 for D (5 bases). The CDR3 spans 16 residues. Per the germline V gene, CDR1 is MNHNS and CDR2 is SASEGT. V lost 0 bases, J lost 4 bases, and 15 bases lay in between. CDR3 sequence (DNA): TGTGCCAGCAGTGAAGCTTCAGGGTCGGCCATCTATGGCTACACCTTC. This codes for CASSEASGSAIYGYTF.

The rearrangement links TRBV4-2 to TRBJ2-7, with no clear D. The CDR3 is 16 amino acids. Germline assignment: CDR1 LGHNA and CDR2 YNFKEQ. V shed 5 bases and J shed 5 bases, with 22 bases lying between them. The CDR3: CASSAQYTRSGDEQYF. CDR3 DNA sequence: TGTGCCAGCAGCGCCCAATATACCCGCTCTGGGGACGAGCAGTACTTC.

The chain carries TRBV5-8 and TRBJ2-3; D perhaps matches TRBD2 (6 bases). V was trimmed by 4 bases and J by 2 bases, leaving 20 bases between them. Germline V gene data show CDR1 as SGHTS and CDR2 as YDEGEE. This CDR3 is 17 amino acids long. The CDR3 DNA reads TGTGCCAGCAGCCGCGGGGATAGGGGTTCTTCCACAGATACGCAGTATTTT. It specifies CASSRGDRGSSTDTQYF.

The chain links TRBV19 to TRBJ1-4, with TRBD1 as a possible D gene (5 bases). CDR3 length equals 16 residues. CDR1 LNHDA and CDR2 SQIVND come from the germline V gene (reference sequence). V lost 6 bases and J lost 5, with 19 bases in between. CDR3 residues: CASRIQASFLNEKLFF. DNA for the CDR3: TGTGCCAGTAGGATACAGGCTTCTTTCCTCAATGAAAAACTGTTTTTT.